This T cell receptor (beta chain) was observed in a study of T cells in Graves' hyperthyroidism and ophthalmopathy. Trimming shortened V by 5 bases and J by 6 bases, and 8 bases separated the two germline ends. From germline, CDR1 is MNHEY and CDR2 SVGEGT. The CDR3 covers 12 residues. TCR beta CDR3 sequences were amplified from RNA transcripts. The HTBI primer set was used in a first-round RT-PCR of the TCR CDR3. TCRdb processed the multiplex PCR reads anew with MiXCR; each CDR3 protein has one entry. Here the sample spans 350,000 or so distinct CDR3 sequences, roughly 18% being singletons. This clonotype was detected many times.

The sequence was collected from a woman aged 40 to 50 with Graves' ophthalmopathy. The rearrangement uses TRBV6-2 or TRBV6-3 and TRBJ2-4; D is possibly TRBD1 (5 bases). The material sequenced was blood. Here the CDR3 reads CASSIDRNIQYF. The CDR3 DNA reads TGTGCCAGCAGTATAGACAGAAACATTCAGTACTTC.